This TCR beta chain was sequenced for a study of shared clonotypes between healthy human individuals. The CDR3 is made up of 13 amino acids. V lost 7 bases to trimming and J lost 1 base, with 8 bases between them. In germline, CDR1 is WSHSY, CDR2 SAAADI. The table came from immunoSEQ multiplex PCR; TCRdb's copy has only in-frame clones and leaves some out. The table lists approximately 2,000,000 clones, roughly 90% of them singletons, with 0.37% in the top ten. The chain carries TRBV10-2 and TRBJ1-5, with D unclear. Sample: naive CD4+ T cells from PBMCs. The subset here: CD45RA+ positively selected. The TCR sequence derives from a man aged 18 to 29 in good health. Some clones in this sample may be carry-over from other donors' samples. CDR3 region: CASKAGSNQPQHF. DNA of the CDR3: TGCGCCAGCAAGGCAGGAAGCAATCAGCCCCAGCATTTT.